These T cell receptor beta chains were read from a single sample in a study of T cells expressing NK-cell markers. TCRdb reanalyzed the 5' RACE reads, giving one entry per CDR3 protein sequence and no DNA. The sample is made up of 450,000 to 600,000 distinct CDR3 sequences, and the top ten hold 3.5% to 4.5% of it. Sequencing was performed on blood T cells: a sorted CD56 or NKG2C T cell subset, CD4+ or CD8+ T cells, or bulk PBMC T cells (not recorded which). The receptors were gathered from a man aged 18 to 30 in good health. Each CDR3 is given with its conserved first and last residue.

TRBV20-1	TRBJ2-1	CSAKAGSRDEQFF
TRBV3-1	TRBJ1-4	CASSRSGGEKLFF
TRBV27	TRBJ2-2	CASTRLWTGGYTGELFF
TRBV6-1	TRBJ2-6	CASRDGRLSGANVLTF
TRBV6-1	TRBJ2-3	CASKDRSTDTQYF
TRBV9	TRBJ2-1	CASSVEGGRVRNEQFF
TRBV6-1	TRBJ2-2	CASTLGRTDTGELFF
TRBV7-2	TRBJ2-5	CASSQAGSSAQETQYF
TRBV3-1	TRBJ2-5	CASSPGRGDYFQETQYF
TRBV7-9	TRBJ2-2	CASSVGQPATGELFF
TRBV6-5	TRBJ1-1	CASRVGQGAGNTEAFF
TRBV20-1	TRBJ2-1	CSARDRGGVIEQFF
TRBV4-3	TRBJ1-4	CASSHHGQNNEKLFF
TRBV27	TRBJ1-1	CASTLTASGTEAFF
TRBV24-1	TRBJ2-3	CATSGTGADTQYF
TRBV20-1	TRBJ2-7	CSANRPAGYEQYF
TRBV7-9	TRBJ1-1	CASSAQGVREAFF
TRBV20-1	TRBJ2-1	CSATGLAGTYNEQFF
TRBV20-1	TRBJ2-7	CSARVLASSYEQYF
TRBV5-1	TRBJ1-1	CASSSGQGNTEAFF
TRBV4-3	TRBJ2-1	CASSQEGANQRYNEQFF
TRBV10-2	TRBJ2-3	CASRARLGRLDTQYF
TRBV27	TRBJ2-1	CASSLLSGRALDNEQFF
TRBV11-2	TRBJ2-4	CASLTGTKNIQYF
TRBV10-3	TRBJ2-2	CAISDPLAGELFF
TRBV6-2/TRBV6-3	TRBJ2-1	CASSRDGSEVF
TRBV7-8	TRBJ2-3	CASSIVRRGSTDTQYF
TRBV20-1	TRBJ2-1	CSARDSTSGIVDNEQFF
TRBV25-1	TRBJ2-1	CASSDPSTQYNEQFF
TRBV12-3/TRBV12-4	TRBJ2-1	CASSPQGVEVNEQFF
TRBV4-3	TRBJ2-1	CASRNAGTGINEQFF
TRBV24-1	TRBJ2-7	CATSDAGHLSSYEQYF
TRBV5-1	TRBJ2-4	CASSLDDRDRSQNIQYF
TRBV27	TRBJ2-1	CASTLSGTSGYNEQFF
TRBV7-8	TRBJ2-5	CASSQRSSGQETQYF
TRBV24-1	TRBJ2-2	CATSETGTPNTGELFF
TRBV12-3/TRBV12-4	TRBJ2-3	CASSRLAGSNTDTQYF
TRBV12-3/TRBV12-4	TRBJ2-3	CASSLLGGGRTDTQYF
TRBV10-3	TRBJ2-3	CAISDRQESSTDTQYF
TRBV28	TRBJ2-3	CASRLGGAYTDTQYF
TRBV6-2/TRBV6-3	TRBJ2-7	CASSPGTGPDF